These 16 T cell receptor beta chains share one sample of origin, sequenced in a study of CD8 T cell repertoires and HIV-1 epitope variants. Their cognate antigens are unknown. Here immunoSEQ multiplex PCR was the method, and the copy in TCRdb shows in-frame clones only, minus some. This repertoire shows some 5,000 clones, approximately 67% found once; its top ten account for roughly 36%. The specimen was cultured CD8+ T cells derived from PBMCs. These receptors all stem from a male donor with HIV.

This clone was observed a handful of times. The J gene is TRBJ2-3, the V gene TRBV10-1; D may be TRBD2 (7 bases). Germline V gives CDR1 WNHNN, CDR2 SYGVQD (reference sequence). V lost 0 bases to trimming and J lost 5 bases, with 12 bases between them. The CDR3 has 15 amino acids. CDR3: CASSESGGPGDTQYF. In DNA, the CDR3 is TGCGCCAGCAGTGAGTCGGGGGGGCCGGGAGATACGCAGTATTTT.

This clone has a handful of counts. The genes are TRBV27 and TRBJ2-7; D might be TRBD1 or TRBD2, each matching 5 bases. The CDR3 spans 12 residues. The germline gives CDR1 MNHEY, CDR2 SMNVEV (reference sequence). Between the trimmed V and J ends, which lost 2 bases and 6 bases, there was a span of 8 bases. The CDR3 protein is CASSLGGSEQYF. For the CDR3, the DNA is TGTGCCAGCAGTTTAGGGGGTAGCGAGCAGTACTTC.

The chain recombines TRBV19 with TRBJ2-1, with D possibly TRBD1 on 6 matching bases. Germline-derived CDR1 and CDR2 are LNHDA and SQIVND (reference sequence). This CDR3 comprises 12 residues. V was shortened by 3 bases and J by 10 bases, with 10 bases between the two germline ends. Here the CDR3 DNA reads TGTGCCAGTAGTATCGAGGGGGACGAGCAGTTCTTC. Translation gives CASSIEGDEQFF.

This chain joins TRBV5-1 and TRBJ2-7; D is tentatively TRBD1 or TRBD2 (5 bases each). The germline V and J ends were trimmed by 5 bases and 2 bases, with 17 bases remaining between them. The germline V gene encodes CDR1 SGHRS and CDR2 YFSETQ. CDR3 size: 15 residues. CDR3 nucleotide sequence: TGCGCCAGCAGAACCGCCGGGACGGTCCCCTACGAGCAGTACTTC. Protein product: CASRTAGTVPYEQYF.

The chain couples TRBV28 to TRBJ1-2; D may be TRBD1 (6 bases). The germline CDR1 and CDR2 sequences are MDHEN and SYDVKM. V was clipped by 3 bases and J by 6 bases, with 11 bases between them. The CDR3 spans 13 residues. The CDR3 coding sequence is TGTGCCAGCAGTTTCTACGCAGGGGATGGCTACACCTTC. The encoded protein is CASSFYAGDGYTF.

This clone was detected only a few times. The genes are TRBV19 and TRBJ2-7; perhaps D is TRBD1 or TRBD2 (5 bases each). V was trimmed by 3 bases and J by 4 bases, leaving 13 bases between them. The CDR3 is 14 residues long. The germline V gene encodes CDR1 LNHDA and CDR2 SQIVND (reference sequence). CDR3 DNA sequence: TGTGCCAGTAGTATCCGGGACGGAAAATACGAGCAGTACTTC. Encoded protein: CASSIRDGKYEQYF.

This clone has only one observation. As DNA, the CDR3 is TGTGCCAGCAGCCCACGGACAGGGTCCTACGAGCAGTACTTC. This codes for CASSPRTGSYEQYF. V and J are TRBV7-9 and TRBJ2-7; 8 nucleotides match TRBD1. The CDR3 is 14 residues long. The V and J ends lost 5 bases and 1 base, in that order; junction bases with no gene match: 4. CDR1 is SEHNR, CDR2 FQNEAQ, per germline (reference sequence).

The V call is TRBV5-1, the J call TRBJ2-5; 7 nucleotides agree with TRBD1. Near its end, the DNA agrees better with TRBJ2-7, so the J call may be wrong. The V gene's germline CDR1 is SGHRS and CDR2 YFSETQ. The CDR3 runs 14 residues. CDR3: CASSPGQGAYEQYF. In DNA form, the CDR3 reads TGCGCCAGCAGCCCAGGGCAGGGGGCCTACGAGCAGTACTTC.

About this clone itself: The junction departs from the called germline gene at one end, perhaps through a read error. V and J are TRBV28 and TRBJ2-7; 9 nucleotides match TRBD1. This CDR3 has 16 amino acids. CDR1 and CDR2 (germline): MDHEN, SYDVKM. CDR3 loop: CASSFFKNWDRDFWDF. CDR3 nucleotides: TGTGCCAGCAGTTTTTTTAAAAATTGGGACAGGGACTTCTGGGACTTC.

The chain has TRBV4-1 and TRBJ2-2; 8 bases agree with TRBD2. Germline values: CDR1 MGHRA, CDR2 YSYEKL. V gave up 0 bases and J gave up 5 bases; unmatched junction bases: 5. The CDR3 runs to 16 residues. The chain's CDR3 is CASSQERASGTGELFF. CDR3 sequence (DNA): TGCGCCAGCAGCCAAGAAAGGGCTAGCGGGACCGGGGAGCTGTTTTTT.

The CDR3 sequence: CASSIPSAHRDRAGYEQYF. DNA for the CDR3: TGTGCCAGTAGTATACCCTCAGCCCACAGGGACCGGGCCGGCTACGAGCAGTACTTC. J is TRBJ2-7 and V is TRBV19; D may be TRBD1 (6 bases). This CDR3 is built from 19 residues. The germline gives CDR1 LNHDA, CDR2 SQIVND (reference sequence). Trimming took 2 bases from V and 3 from J, leaving 26 bases between them.

The chain combines TRBV6-5 with TRBJ2-5; 8 nucleotides align to TRBD1. Germline lookup yields CDR1 MNHEY and CDR2 SVGAGI. With V trimmed by 6 bases and J by 2 bases, 8 bases remained unmatched. This CDR3 has 15 residues. CDR3 coding DNA: TGTGCCAGCAGCCCAACGGGACAGGTACAAGAGACCCAGTACTTC. Protein: CASSPTGQVQETQYF.

The chain links TRBV27 to TRBJ2-7, with D unclear. CDR3 length: 14 residues. Germline V gene lookup returns CDR1 MNHEY and CDR2 SMNVEV (reference sequence). V was cut by 6 bases and J by 0 bases, with 12 bases left in between. The DNA of the CDR3 is TGTGCCAGCAGCTCCTCCGAGAGCTCCTACGAGCAGTACTTC. Translation gives CASSSSESSYEQYF.

CDR3 DNA: TGTGCCAGCAGTTTAGAGACCGGGGAGCTGTTTTTT. This translates into CASSLETGELFF. The V and J genes are TRBV28 and TRBJ2-2; D unresolved. The length of the CDR3 is 12 residues. Germline CDR1 MDHEN, CDR2 SYDVKM. V lost 2 bases and J lost 5, with 3 bases in between.

This clone was seen a handful of times. The gene calls are TRBV27 and TRBJ2-1; 11 bases are a match to TRBD2. The V and J ends lost 5 bases and 6 bases, in that order; junction bases with no gene match: 3. The germline gives CDR1 MNHEY, CDR2 SMNVEV (reference sequence). This CDR3 is 14 amino acids long. The chain's CDR3 is CASSLAGGGNEQFF. The CDR3 bases are TGTGCCAGCAGTCTAGCGGGGGGAGGCAATGAGCAGTTCTTC.

The CDR3 loop is CASRERELGQFF. CDR3 sequence (DNA): TGTGCCAGCAGAGAGCGGGAGCTCGGGCAGTTCTTC. The rearrangement joins TRBV6-5 to TRBJ2-1; 8 bases are a match to TRBD2. Trimming removed 6 bases from V and 12 bases from J; junction bases left unmatched: 7. Germline CDR1 MNHEY, CDR2 SVGAGI. The CDR3 extends over 12 amino acids.